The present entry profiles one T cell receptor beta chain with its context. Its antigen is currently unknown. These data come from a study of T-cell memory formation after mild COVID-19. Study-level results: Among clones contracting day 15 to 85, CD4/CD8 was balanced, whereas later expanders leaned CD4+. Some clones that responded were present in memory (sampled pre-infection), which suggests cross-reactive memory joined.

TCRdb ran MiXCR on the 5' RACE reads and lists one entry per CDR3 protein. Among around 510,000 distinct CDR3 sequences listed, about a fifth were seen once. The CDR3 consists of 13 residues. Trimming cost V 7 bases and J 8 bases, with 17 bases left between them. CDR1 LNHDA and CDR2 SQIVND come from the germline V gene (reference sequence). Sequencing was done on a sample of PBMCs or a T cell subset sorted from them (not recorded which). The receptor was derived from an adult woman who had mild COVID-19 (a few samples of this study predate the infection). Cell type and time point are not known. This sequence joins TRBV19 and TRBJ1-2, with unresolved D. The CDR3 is CASNTGAREGYTF. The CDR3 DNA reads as TGTGCCAGTAACACGGGCGCCCGAGAGGGCTACACCTTC.